Reported below is one T cell receptor beta chain. No antigen is known for it. The sample holds no much larger clone one base away, and base qualities are not on file. Trimming costs V 5 bases and J 1 base, and their ends lie 8 bases apart. CDR1 is given as SQVTM and CDR2 as ANQGSEA, both from the germline V gene. The CDR3 sequence holds 12 residues, the cysteine and phenylalanine included. Solely the CDR3 DNA is kept, with 36 bases framed from the first base. On a MiSeq, deep resolution sequencing aimed for a depth between 1 in 1 million and 1 in 200,000 T cells, with each clonotype covered about 9.9x on average. TCR beta libraries were generated with the immunoSEQ hsTCRB Kit. Processing in the source paper ran as follows. ImmunoSEQ Data Assistant and ImmunoSEQ Analyzer were used for data analysis, and V, D and J genes were assigned according to IMGT definitions. Clonality was computed as one minus normalized Shannon entropy of productive rearrangement frequencies, ranging from 0 to 1. Only overrepresented clonotypes making up at least 0.05% of the repertoire of each patient were included in the public clonotype analysis. Some 13 age-matched healthy donor repertoires from immuneACCESS served as clonality controls. TCRdb obtained this table from immuneACCESS and retained in-frame rearrangements with V and J assigned. These tables miss some clones; where compared with another copy, unresolved V genes account for less than half of the shortfall, and the remainder is unexplained. V, J and clone size were drawn from that table, and D and trimming were deduced from the DNA. A total of around 310,000 clones appear in this sample, 80% of them only once. The ten largest clones represent about 6.3% of the sample.

For TCR beta library preparation, 1.5 to 2.5 micrograms of genomic DNA were extracted from the cryopreserved PBMCs. Longitudinal blood samples from CLL patients on ibrutinib monotherapy were analyzed using high-throughput TCR beta sequencing. The patients took part in an open-label, single-center phase 2 trial of ibrutinib monotherapy. The sample belongs to a study of cytotoxic CD8 clonotypes in ibrutinib-treated CLL listed by TCRdb under 2021. Regarding the research as a whole: The cohort had ten to twelve relapsed/refractory and around 14 treatment-naive patients; approximately 17 were IGHV unmutated. Responses were partial in approximately 24 patients and complete in 2; after median around 65 months follow-up, about 14 stayed in remission and roughly twelve progressed. Samples at response were collected after a median of about 11 months of treatment, with a range of about 6 to 36 months. On average, each sample had roughly 230,000 productive templates and more than 75,000 productive rearrangements. Of the roughly 79 people in the trial, about 25 had longitudinal samples available. Cryopreserved peripheral blood mononuclear cells were collected before treatment, at response, and at either disease progression or sustained remission. What the work shows at the level of the full study, not this receptor alone: Clonality rose at ibrutinib response, remained stable during sustained remission, and dropped back toward baseline at progression. Sampling times were not matched between patients in sustained remission and patients whose disease was progressing, and lymph node repertoires were not examined. Baseline clonality exceeded that of age-matched healthy donors and correlated strongly with circulating CD8+ T-cell counts. Public clonotypes were rare and either shrank or stayed stable during treatment, and the rise in clonality at ibrutinib response reflected expansion of private clonotypes.

The source is a human donor with chronic lymphocytic leukemia. The chain is made from TRBV29-1 and TRBJ1-1, with no confident D gene call. Here the sequenced sample was PBMCs, taken before ibrutinib treatment. The sequence in DNA is TGCAGCGTTAGTAGAACGAACACTGAAGCTTTCTTT. The encoded protein is CSVSRTNTEAFF.